Each of the 23 T cell receptor beta chains below was sequenced from the same sample in a study of cytomegalovirus exposure and HLA in healthy donors. The PCR was carried out with 60 Vbeta primers and 13 Jbeta primers. TCRdb keeps only in-frame clones here, not all; method: immunoSEQ multiplex PCR. This sample has around 170,000 clones; 75% to 85% occur once, and the top ten carry around 1.6%. The material sequenced was PBMCs. All receptors derive from a man between 18 and 35 years old in good health and CMV-seronegative.

This sequence joins TRBV9 and TRBJ1-1; 9 bases agree with TRBD1. The CDR3 is 15 amino acids. CDR1 SGDLS and CDR2 YYNGEE come from the germline V gene. V lost 2 bases and J lost 1; bases outside the gene matches: 3. Here the CDR3 DNA reads TGTGCCAGCAGCGTTGGGACAGGGACGAACACTGAAGCTTTCTTT. Translating gives CASSVGTGTNTEAFF.

The rearrangement links TRBV9 to TRBJ1-2; D is unresolved. Germline V gene lookup returns CDR1 SGDLS and CDR2 YYNGEE. The CDR3 length is 18 residues. V lost 0 bases, J lost 1 base, and 19 bases lay in between. CDR3 nucleotide sequence: TGTGCCAGCAGCGTAGCTACCGCGACACCGTCACTTAACTATGGCTACACCTTC. As protein: CASSVATATPSLNYGYTF.

The CDR3 DNA is TGTGCCAGTAGCGCTAAACCACAGGGGACTAGCGGGCAGTATTTT. Protein product: CASSAKPQGTSGQYF. The chain combines TRBV19 with TRBJ2-3, with TRBD2 matching over 11 bases. Germline CDR1 and CDR2: LNHDA and SQIVND (reference sequence). The CDR3 has 15 amino acids. The V segment lost 6 bases and the J segment 11 bases; nucleotides outside the gene matches: 13.

CDR3: CAWSQTSGRAEFF. CDR3 sequence (DNA): TGTGCCTGGAGTCAGACTAGCGGGAGGGCCGAGTTCTTC. The chain recombines TRBV30 with TRBJ2-1; 14 bases are a match to TRBD2. Germline CDR1 is GTSNPN and CDR2 is SVGIG (reference sequence). V gave up 2 bases and J gave up 14 bases; unmatched junction bases: 5. The CDR3 sequence is 13 residues long.

This clone was seen only a few times. The V and J genes are TRBV6-5 and TRBJ1-6, with D unclear. Per germline, CDR1 MNHEY and CDR2 SVGAGI. Deletions cut 4 bases from V and 9 bases from J, with 10 bases between. The CDR3 is 13 amino acids. DNA of the CDR3: TGTGCCAGCAGTTCTGAGCGGGGTTCACCCCTCCACTTT. It specifies CASSSERGSPLHF.

This rearrangement joins TRBV5-1 to TRBJ2-1; 12 bases are shared with TRBD2. The CDR3 has 16 residues. Germline lookup yields CDR1 SGHRS and CDR2 YFSETQ. The J segment lost 9 bases and the V segment lost 2 bases, leaving 9 bases of the junction unmatched. The CDR3 coding sequence is TGCGCCAGCAGCTTTAGGCTAGCGGGAGGGCCAGCTGAGCAGTTCTTC. Translating gives CASSFRLAGGPAEQFF.

The rearrangement links TRBV6-4 to TRBJ1-1, with 9 positions matching TRBD1. CDR3 length: 18 residues. J lost 5 bases, V lost 0 bases, and 13 bases had no gene match. The V gene's germline CDR1 is MRHNA and CDR2 SNTAGT. The CDR3 loop is CASSDSIYRDRVITEAFF. As DNA, the CDR3 is TGTGCCAGCAGTGACTCGATATATCGGGACAGGGTAATAACTGAAGCTTTCTTT.

This chain connects TRBV6-5 to TRBJ1-2; 9 nucleotides line up with TRBD1. Trimming cost V 7 bases and J 3 bases; bases outside gene matches: 6. Germline V gene data show CDR1 as MNHEY and CDR2 as SVGAGI. The CDR3 is made up of 14 amino acids. The CDR3 is CASIPTGGDYGYTF. The CDR3 DNA sequence: TGTGCCAGCATCCCGACAGGGGGAGACTATGGCTACACCTTC.

The V and J genes are TRBV11-2 and TRBJ2-1, with D maybe TRBD2 (6 bases). The V end lost 8 bases, the J end lost 1 base, and 15 bases lay between the germline ends. Germline-derived CDR1 and CDR2 are SGHAT and FQNNGV. There are 15 residues in the CDR3. CDR3 residues: CASRSGQASYNEQFF. The CDR3 bases are TGTGCCAGCCGGAGCGGGCAGGCGTCCTACAATGAGCAGTTCTTC. Supplemented by reference TRBV11-2 and TRBJ2-1, the full variable domain reads EAGVAQSPRYKIIEKRQSVAFWCNPISGHATLYWYQQILGQGPKLLIQFQNNGVVDDSQLPKDRFSAERLKGVDSTLKIQPAKLEDSAVYLCASRSGQASYNEQFFGPGTRLTVL.

V and J are TRBV6-4 and TRBJ2-3; 11 bases agree with TRBD2. Germline loops: CDR1 MRHNA, CDR2 SNTAGT. The J segment lost 3 bases and the V segment lost 4 bases, leaving 0 bases of the junction unmatched. This CDR3 is 14 amino acids long. The chain's CDR3 is CASSGLAGTDTQYF. In DNA form, the CDR3 reads TGTGCCAGCAGTGGACTAGCGGGGACAGATACGCAGTATTTT.

The rearrangement joins TRBV5-4 to TRBJ1-4; D remains ambiguous. CDR3 length equals 14 residues. Per the germline V gene, CDR1 is SGHNT and CDR2 is YYREEE (reference sequence). Trimming took 0 bases from V and 6 from J, leaving 9 bases between them. CDR3 sequence reads: CASSLVGGDEKLFF. The CDR3 DNA is TGTGCCAGCAGCTTGGTGGGAGGAGATGAAAAACTGTTTTTT. Full variable domain (missing parts from reference TRBV5-4 and TRBJ1-4): ETGVTQSPTHLIKTRGQQVTLRCSSQSGHNTVSWYQQALGQGPQFIFQYYREEENGRGNFPPRFSGLQFPNYSSELNVNALELDDSALYLCASSLVGGDEKLFFGSGTQLSVL.

This chain joins TRBV2 and TRBJ1-1; 9 bases align to TRBD1. Germline CDR1 SNHLY, CDR2 FYNNEI. The CDR3 is 14 amino acids. J lost 5 bases, V lost 6 bases, and 7 bases had no gene match. This CDR3 is CASRLGQGTTEAFF. DNA for the CDR3: TGTGCCAGCAGACTTGGACAGGGGACGACTGAAGCTTTCTTT.

The chain joins TRBV9 to TRBJ1-5; TRBD1 aligns across 7 bases. Germline CDR1 and CDR2: SGDLS and YYNGEE. The CDR3 is 14 residues long. The V gene end was trimmed by 4 bases and the J gene end by 4 bases; junction bases not matched to a gene: 5. CDR3 nucleotides: TGTGCCAGCAGCCGGGACAGTCAGAATCAGCCCCAGCATTTT. As protein: CASSRDSQNQPQHF.

This chain links TRBV27 with TRBJ2-7; D is unclear. Germline lookup yields CDR1 MNHEY and CDR2 SMNVEV (reference sequence). With 2 bases removed from V and 0 bases from J, the gap between germline ends came to 8 bases. The CDR3 runs 14 residues. The CDR3 protein is CASSLMRRSYEQYF. The CDR3 region has the DNA TGTGCCAGCAGTTTAATGAGGCGCTCCTACGAGCAGTACTTC.

The V gene is TRBV7-8, the J gene TRBJ1-3; D is uncertain. Germline loops: CDR1 SGHVS, CDR2 FQNEAQ. CDR3 length: 16 amino acids. V lost 0 bases and J lost 0, with 9 bases in between. The CDR3 protein is CASSLARVNSGNTIYF. The CDR3 bases are TGTGCCAGCAGCTTAGCGCGCGTCAACTCTGGAAACACCATATATTTT.

CDR3 sequence reads: CASSELAGVSEQYF. DNA for the CDR3: TGTGCCAGCAGTGAGCTAGCGGGAGTTTCCGAGCAGTACTTC. The chain links TRBV6-1 to TRBJ2-7, with TRBD2 matching over 10 bases. Losses at the gene ends were 3 bases for V and 6 bases for J; bases not matched to a gene: 5. Looked up from germline, CDR1 is MNHNS and CDR2 is SASEGT. CDR3 size: 14 residues.

The chain is built from TRBV28 and TRBJ1-1; 7 nucleotides align to TRBD1. The V gene end was trimmed by 10 bases and the J gene end by 6 bases; junction bases not matched to a gene: 11. There are 13 residues in the CDR3. Per germline, CDR1 MDHEN and CDR2 SYDVKM. This CDR3 reads CATLSGGRAEAFF. Written as DNA, the CDR3 is TGTGCCACACTCTCAGGGGGTAGGGCTGAAGCTTTCTTT. The full variable domain, rest sourced from reference TRBV28 and TRBJ1-1, is DVKVTQSSRYLVKRTGEKVFLECVQDMDHENMFWYRQDPGLGLRLIYFSYDVKMKEKGDIPEGYSVSREKKERFSLILESASTNQTSMYLCATLSGGRAEAFFGQGTRLTVV.

V gene TRBV7-2 combines with J gene TRBJ1-5; unclear D gene. The V end lost 4 bases, the J end lost 9 bases, and 10 bases lay between the germline ends. This CDR3 spans 12 amino acids. CDR1 is SGHTA and CDR2 is FQGNSA in the germline V gene. CDR3 bases: TGTGCCAGCAGCTCTTGGCCTCGGCCCCAGCATTTT. Amino acids: CASSSWPRPQHF.

This rearrangement joins TRBV29-1 to TRBJ1-2; 9 bases match TRBD1. The CDR3 has 14 amino acids. Germline values: CDR1 SQVTM, CDR2 ANQGSEA. V trimming: 4 bases; J trimming: 7 bases; junction bases outside the gene matches: 10. CDR3 sequence: CSVVGLTGGFGYTF. CDR3 in DNA: TGCAGCGTTGTGGGGCTAACAGGGGGCTTTGGCTACACCTTC.

The gene calls are TRBV20-1 and TRBJ2-7; a possible D gene is TRBD2 (5 bases). V was shortened by 5 bases and J by 7 bases, with 12 bases between the two germline ends. CDR1 and CDR2 from the germline V gene are DFQATT and SNEGSKA (reference sequence). This CDR3 contains 11 residues. CDR3 DNA: TGCAGTGCTTCCAGGACGGGAGAGCAGTACTTC. Its translation is CSASRTGEQYF.

The rearrangement links TRBV5-6 to TRBJ2-5, with D maybe TRBD2 (6 bases). The end of the DNA fits TRBJ2-7 better, so the J call may be wrong. This CDR3 comprises 13 residues. Looked up from germline, CDR1 is SGHDT and CDR2 is YYEEEE. CDR3 loop: CASIRTGDYEQYF. The CDR3 region has the DNA TGTGCCAGCATCCGGACGGGAGATTACGAGCAGTACTTC.

The rearrangement uses TRBV25-1 and TRBJ2-5; TRBD1 matches at 7 bases. Germline CDR1 MGHDK, CDR2 SYGVNS. The CDR3 sequence is 14 residues long. The J segment lost 5 bases and the V segment lost 9 bases, leaving 12 bases of the junction unmatched. The chain's CDR3 is CASGGWQGDETQYF. CDR3 nucleotide sequence: TGTGCCAGTGGAGGTTGGCAGGGGGATGAGACCCAGTACTTC.

V usage is TRBV5-1 and J usage is TRBJ1-1; D gene unclear. The CDR3 loop spans 15 amino acids. V gave up 5 bases and J gave up 1 base, with 15 bases separating them. Germline V gene data show CDR1 as SGHRS and CDR2 as YFSETQ. The CDR3 loop reads CASSKEGSRNTEAFF. CDR3 nucleotide sequence: TGCGCCAGCAGTAAGGAGGGCAGCCGGAACACTGAAGCTTTCTTT. The variable domain in full, with the rest retrieved from reference TRBV5-1 and TRBJ1-1, is KAGVTQTPRYLIKTRGQQVTLSCSPISGHRSVSWYQQTPGQGLQFLFEYFSETQRNKGNFPGRFSGRQFSNSRSEMNVSTLELGDSALYLCASSKEGSRNTEAFFGQGTRLTVV.